This T cell receptor (beta chain) was obtained from a study of post-analysis software for immune sequencing data. Findings of the study overall: TRBV segments more frequent in patients than in controls numbered roughly 5 and included TRBV5-6, TRBV5-1 and TRBV20-1.

The TCR beta cDNA libraries contained unique molecular identifiers. One entry per CDR3 protein, called by TCRdb with MiXCR from the PCR reads. The sample records roughly 800,000 distinct CDR3 sequences, 25% to 30% being singletons. Of note for this clonotype: What it binds is unknown.

This CDR3 has 14 amino acids. CDR1 SGHTA and CDR2 FQGNSA come from the germline V gene. The sequenced sample consisted of blood. V usage is TRBV7-2 and J usage is TRBJ2-7; D may correspond to TRBD1 or TRBD2 (5 bases each). The last part of the DNA fits TRBJ2-5 better; the J call may be wrong. This sequence was found in a girl aged 10 to 17 with multiple sclerosis. Here the CDR3 reads CASSFGWDGETQYF. As DNA, the CDR3 is TGTGCCAGCAGCTTTGGGTGGGACGGGGAGACCCAGTACTTC.